This TCR beta chain came from a study of cytomegalovirus exposure and HLA in healthy donors. On the study more broadly: Among the approximately 400 donors who were genotyped, approximately 84% fell in the genetic ancestry cluster that is associated with self-reported Caucasian donors. Findings and caveats of the study: Sequencing had likely introduced a cluster of highly shared sequence variants as an artifact. After further analysis at a later stage, 16,951 TCR beta sequences were associated with HLA alleles at 0.05 false discovery rate.

13 Jbeta primers and 60 Vbeta primers were used for the PCR. The table came from immunoSEQ multiplex PCR; TCRdb's copy has only in-frame clones and leaves some out. The sample comprises approximately 100,000 clones, more than 75% of which are singletons, and 3% to 4.5% rests with the top ten. Those who donated were healthy bone marrow donors. Germline lookup yields CDR1 SGHVS and CDR2 FNYEAQ. V shed 1 base, J shed 7 bases, and the junction held 11 bases outside the gene matches. This CDR3 contains 16 residues. On this clone: The antigen is undetermined.

This sequence was found in a woman aged 45-65 years in good health and CMV-seropositive. The gene calls are TRBV7-6 and TRBJ2-5; 8 nucleotides line up with TRBD1. The sequenced material came from PBMCs. The DNA of the CDR3 is TGTGCCAGCAGCTTAGGGGTCGCAGGACAGGGAAGGACCCAGTACTTC. It codes for CASSLGVAGQGRTQYF.